These 22 T cell receptor beta chains were sequenced from one sample in a study of blood T cell repertoires in COVID-19. The assay was immunoSEQ multiplex PCR, and TCRdb's table has in-frame clones only and misses some. The repertoire has 250,000 to 350,000 clones, around 90% of them found once; the top ten carry over 2%. The specimen was peripheral blood. The receptors were gathered from a woman aged 45-65 years who had recovered from COVID-19.

The chain joins TRBV19 to TRBJ1-1, with 11 bases fitting TRBD1. Germline CDR1 reads LNHDA; CDR2 reads SQIVND (reference sequence). The CDR3 loop spans 16 amino acids. J was trimmed by 4 bases and V by 8 bases; bases with no gene match: 12. The CDR3 spells CASRNPLGTGGTEAFF. The CDR3 coding sequence is TGTGCCAGTCGTAACCCTCTCGGGACAGGGGGCACTGAAGCTTTCTTT.

The rearrangement joins TRBV28 to TRBJ1-5, with 11 bases that match TRBD1. The germline CDR1 and CDR2 sequences are MDHEN and SYDVKM. The trim removed 5 bases at V and 5 bases at J, leaving 8 bases unmatched. This CDR3 has 16 residues. The CDR3 sequence: CASSPWTGGSDQPQHF. The CDR3 bases are TGTGCCAGCAGTCCCTGGACAGGGGGCAGTGATCAGCCCCAGCATTTT.

V gene TRBV9 combines with J gene TRBJ2-5, with D possibly matching TRBD2 (6 bases). Germline V gene sequence: CDR1 SGDLS, CDR2 YYNGEE. The CDR3 loop spans 16 amino acids. The V and J ends lost 4 bases and 5 bases respectively, with 21 bases between them. Written as DNA, the CDR3 is TGTGCCAGCAGCCCTCCAGGGACTGGCACTAGGGAGACCCAGTACTTC. Protein product: CASSPPGTGTRETQYF.

The CDR3 region is CASSTGLAGGNEQFF. For the CDR3, the DNA is TGTGCCAGCAGCACGGGACTAGCGGGAGGAAATGAGCAGTTCTTC. The chain combines TRBV5-4 with TRBJ2-1, with 15 bases matching TRBD2. CDR1 is SGHNT, CDR2 YYREEE, per germline (reference sequence). The length of the CDR3 is 15 residues. The junction had 3 bases not matched to a gene; V was cut back by 4 bases and J by 7 bases.

The chain recombines TRBV6-5 with TRBJ1-2, with unresolved D. Germline lookup yields CDR1 MNHEY and CDR2 SVGAGI. The V end lost 7 bases, the J end lost 8 bases, and 17 bases lay between the germline ends. The CDR3 is 13 amino acids. The CDR3: CASTTNKRGGYTF. The CDR3 nucleotides are TGTGCCAGCACCACAAACAAACGGGGAGGCTACACCTTC.

The genes are TRBV19 and TRBJ2-5, with a weak D call TRBD1 (6 bases). The CDR3 has 15 amino acids. The germline V gene encodes CDR1 LNHDA and CDR2 SQIVND (reference sequence). With 5 bases removed from V and 5 bases from J, the gap between germline ends came to 18 bases. The CDR3 sequence is CASSPQGTRTETQYF. In DNA, the CDR3 is TGTGCCAGTAGTCCCCAGGGGACAAGGACGGAGACCCAGTACTTC.

The CDR3: CASSSGGGSYTF. In DNA form, the CDR3 reads TGTGCCAGCAGCTCAGGGGGAGGTAGCTACACCTTC. The chain combines TRBV5-4 with TRBJ1-2; the match to TRBD1 covers 7 bases. Germline V gene data show CDR1 as SGHNT and CDR2 as YYREEE (reference sequence). This CDR3 spans 12 amino acids. The ends lost 3 bases at V and 9 bases at J; junction bases unmatched: 5.

V gene TRBV2 combines with J gene TRBJ1-2, with D tentatively TRBD1 (5 bases). The CDR3 runs to 12 residues. Trimming removed 7 bases at V and 6 bases at J, with 12 bases between. Germline V gene sequence: CDR1 SNHLY, CDR2 FYNNEI. This chain's CDR3 is CASTENRNGYTF. DNA for the CDR3: TGTGCCAGCACTGAGAACAGGAATGGCTACACCTTC.

The gene calls are TRBV12-3 or TRBV12-4 and TRBJ1-2; D perhaps matches TRBD1 (5 bases). The CDR3 is made up of 13 amino acids. Trimming pared 3 bases from V and 5 bases from J, leaving 10 bases between. CDR3 amino acids: CASSLTALYGYTF. Here the CDR3 DNA reads TGTGCCAGCAGTTTGACAGCCCTTTATGGCTACACCTTC.

The CDR3: CAISDLGQTGGYGYTF. CDR3 sequence (DNA): TGTGCCATCAGTGATCTTGGCCAGACAGGCGGCTATGGCTACACCTTC. The genes are TRBV10-3 and TRBJ1-2, with D possibly matching TRBD1 (6 bases). The CDR3 consists of 16 residues. Trimming pared 3 bases from V and 4 bases from J, leaving 18 bases between. Germline loops: CDR1 ENHRY, CDR2 SYGVKD.

This clone has at least ten counts. In nucleotides, the CDR3 is TGTGCCAGTAGTATTACAGGGGGCCTAAGTGAAGCTTTCTTT. It yields the protein CASSITGGLSEAFF. The chain couples TRBV19 to TRBJ1-1, with TRBD1 matching 9 bases. Germline lookup yields CDR1 LNHDA and CDR2 SQIVND (reference sequence). The CDR3 covers 14 residues. Germline trimming cut 3 bases from V and 7 bases from J; bases unmatched to any gene: 6.

V gene TRBV6-5 combines with J gene TRBJ2-7, with D uncertain. Germline CDR1 and CDR2: MNHEY and SVGAGI. Between the trimmed V and J ends, which lost 7 bases and 5 bases, there was a span of 18 bases. This CDR3 contains 14 residues. The CDR3 DNA follows: TGTGCCAGCACGCCCCACCCCAGTGCGGACGAGCAGTACTTC. Encoded protein: CASTPHPSADEQYF.

The V and J genes are TRBV2 and TRBJ1-5; no clear D. Trimming took off 3 bases at V and 5 bases at J, with 8 bases between the two ends. The CDR3 contains 13 residues. The germline V gene encodes CDR1 SNHLY and CDR2 FYNNEI. The CDR3 bases are TGTGCCAGCAGTGACTACAGTTATCAGCCCCAGCATTTT. Protein: CASSDYSYQPQHF.

The V call is TRBV6-2 or TRBV6-3, the J call TRBJ1-1; the match to TRBD1 covers 8 bases. After removal of 6 bases from V and 1 base from J, the junction contained 10 bases not matched to a gene. The V gene's germline CDR1 is MNHEY and CDR2 SVGEGT. The CDR3 covers 16 residues. Here the CDR3 reads CASSGGQGERNTEAFF. The CDR3 coding sequence is TGTGCCAGCAGCGGTGGACAGGGAGAAAGGAACACTGAAGCTTTCTTT.

V and J are TRBV5-1 and TRBJ1-2; D remains ambiguous. Trimming removed 4 bases at V and 2 bases at J, with 12 bases between. CDR1 and CDR2 from the germline V gene are SGHRS and YFSETQ. The CDR3 has 14 amino acids. CDR3 coding DNA: TGCGCCAGCAGCCTCGGAGACGGGAACTATGGCTACACCTTC. Translation: CASSLGDGNYGYTF.

This chain links TRBV19 with TRBJ2-1, with D perhaps matching TRBD2 (7 bases). Per the germline V gene, CDR1 is LNHDA and CDR2 is SQIVND (reference sequence). Trimming stripped 4 bases from V and 5 bases from J, with 12 bases between. The CDR3 is made up of 14 amino acids. The CDR3 here is CASSKGGFNNEQFF. DNA of the CDR3: TGTGCCAGTAGTAAGGGGGGGTTTAACAATGAGCAGTTCTTC.

The rearrangement links TRBV28 to TRBJ2-7; a possible D gene is TRBD1 (5 bases). The CDR3 loop spans 13 amino acids. V was pared by 5 bases and J by 2 bases, with 10 bases between. CDR1 and CDR2 (germline): MDHEN, SYDVKM. CDR3 sequence reads: CASSVRVAYEQYF. Written as DNA, the CDR3 is TGTGCCAGCAGTGTCAGGGTGGCCTACGAGCAGTACTTC.

J is TRBJ1-1 and V is TRBV2, with D perhaps TRBD1 (6 bases). Trimming cost V 6 bases and J 11 bases, with 13 bases left between them. Germline lookup yields CDR1 SNHLY and CDR2 FYNNEI. The CDR3 is 11 amino acids. CDR3 in amino acids: CASSWGQVAFF. In DNA form, the CDR3 reads TGTGCCAGCAGCTGGGGGCAGGTGGCTTTCTTT.

In its sample, this clone was seen once. In DNA form, the CDR3 reads TGCGCCAGCAGCTTGGGATTGAGGACAGGGGGTTCCTATAATTCACCCCTCCACTTT. Translation: CASSLGLRTGGSYNSPLHF. V is TRBV5-1 and J is TRBJ1-6; TRBD1 matches 10 bases. The CDR3 is 19 amino acids. After removal of 0 bases from V and 1 base from J, the junction contained 7 bases not matched to a gene. Germline CDR1 SGHRS, CDR2 YFSETQ.

This chain links TRBV5-4 with TRBJ1-2, with 9 bases identical to TRBD1. Germline CDR1 reads SGHNT; CDR2 reads YYREEE (reference sequence). V trimming: 5 bases; J trimming: 3 bases; junction bases outside the gene matches: 17. The CDR3 runs to 18 residues. The CDR3 reads CASSPTGTGKVVDYGYTF. The CDR3 bases are TGTGCCAGCAGTCCAACAGGGACAGGGAAAGTTGTGGACTATGGCTACACCTTC.

The sample holds one count of this clone. The chain couples TRBV30 to TRBJ1-6; 10 bases are shared with TRBD1. This CDR3 is built from 17 residues. The germline V gene encodes CDR1 GTSNPN and CDR2 SVGIG (reference sequence). V lost 1 base, J lost 9 bases, and 12 bases stayed unmatched. The CDR3 DNA reads as TGTGCCTGGAGTGATTTCGGACAGGGGGTTTGGGGTTCACCCCTCCACTTT. Protein sequence: CAWSDFGQGVWGSPLHF. The variable domain in full, with the rest retrieved from reference TRBV30 and TRBJ1-6, is SQTIHQWPATLVQPVGSPLSLECTVEGTSNPNLYWYRQAAGRGLQLLFYSVGIGQISSEVPQNLSASRPQDRQFILSSKKLLLSDSGFYLCAWSDFGQGVWGSPLHFGNGTRLTVT.

CDR3 DNA: TGTGCCAGCAGCCCCCGACTCCACATTGGGTTCAATGGCTACACCTTC. This gives the protein CASSPRLHIGFNGYTF. The chain is built from TRBV9 and TRBJ1-2; D call uncertain. V was shortened by 4 bases and J by 6 bases, with 22 bases between the two germline ends. Germline CDR1 SGDLS, CDR2 YYNGEE. The CDR3 consists of 16 residues.